The 14 T cell receptor beta chains given below trace back to one sample, sequenced in a study of blood T cell repertoires in COVID-19. Measured with immunoSEQ multiplex PCR; TCRdb has only the in-frame clones, and not every one. In the table there are around 300,000 clones, less than 90% of which are singletons. The sample was PBMCs or T cells enriched from blood (not recorded which). The source is a woman in her 50s who had recovered from COVID-19.

The rearrangement links TRBV6-2 or TRBV6-3 to TRBJ1-1; TRBD1 matches 7 bases. With V trimmed by 6 bases and J by 6 bases, 7 bases remained unmatched. CDR3 length: 13 residues. Germline V lookup: CDR1 MNHEY, CDR2 SVGEGT. CDR3 coding DNA: TGTGCCAGCAGCAAGCCGACAGGGTCTGAAGCTTTCTTT. This gives the protein CASSKPTGSEAFF.

The J gene is TRBJ1-5, the V gene TRBV28; TRBD1 might be the D (5 bases). The CDR3 extends over 15 amino acids. V was cut by 3 bases and J by 2 bases, with 11 bases left in between. The germline V gene has CDR1 MDHEN and CDR2 SYDVKM. This CDR3 reads CASSFLTGGNQPQHF. The CDR3 bases are TGTGCCAGCAGTTTTTTGACGGGGGGCAATCAGCCCCAGCATTTT.

This clone was seen just once. The chain uses TRBV28 and TRBJ1-2, with D unresolved. The V end was cut by 3 bases, the J end by 1 base, with 15 bases between. Germline V gene sequence: CDR1 MDHEN, CDR2 SYDVKM. The CDR3 has 16 residues. Written as DNA, the CDR3 is TGTGCCAGCAGTTTGAATGGGAGGCCACTTAACTATGGCTACACCTTC. It is translated as CASSLNGRPLNYGYTF.

CDR3 in amino acids: CASSRTANSPLHF. The CDR3 region has the DNA TGTGCCAGTAGTCGGACAGCTAATTCACCCCTCCACTTT. The chain joins TRBV19 to TRBJ1-6; a weak D match, TRBD1 (6 bases). V was clipped by 5 bases and J by 6 bases, with 8 bases between them. Looked up from germline, CDR1 is LNHDA and CDR2 is SQIVND (reference sequence). The CDR3 loop spans 13 amino acids.

The rearrangement links TRBV19 to TRBJ1-2; D uncertain. From germline, CDR1 is LNHDA and CDR2 SQIVND (reference sequence). V lost 3 bases and J lost 8, with 13 bases in between. The CDR3 covers 13 residues. CDR3 DNA sequence: TGTGCCAGTAGTATCTCAGGACTGGAGGGCTACACCTTC. Translation: CASSISGLEGYTF.

The rearrangement uses TRBV30 and TRBJ1-6, with 8 bases lining up with TRBD1. The CDR3 runs 15 residues. V gave up 3 bases and J gave up 10 bases; unmatched junction bases: 11. Germline lookup yields CDR1 GTSNPN and CDR2 SVGIG (reference sequence). This CDR3 reads CAWSGRDRLKSPLHF. The CDR3 region has the DNA TGTGCCTGGAGCGGCCGGGACAGGCTAAAATCACCCCTCCACTTT.

The V and J genes are TRBV5-4 and TRBJ2-1; no clear D. This CDR3 comprises 11 residues. Deletions cut 5 bases from V and 4 bases from J, with 4 bases between. CDR1 and CDR2 (germline): SGHNT, YYREEE (reference sequence). CDR3 coding DNA: TGTGCCAGCAGTTTATACAATGAGCAGTTCTTC. Translating gives CASSLYNEQFF.

This rearrangement joins TRBV6-1 to TRBJ2-7; 11 bases align to TRBD1. V shed 2 bases and J 3 bases; nucleotides not matched to a gene: 9. The CDR3 runs to 17 residues. Germline V CDR1 and CDR2: MNHNS, SASEGT. The CDR3 here is CASSEIQGQGAFYEQYF. The CDR3 DNA sequence: TGTGCCAGCAGTGAAATACAAGGACAGGGGGCCTTCTACGAGCAGTACTTC.

The V and J genes are TRBV6-5 and TRBJ1-2; D unresolved. This CDR3 comprises 15 residues. Germline V gene data show CDR1 as MNHEY and CDR2 as SVGAGI. Trimming cost V 2 bases and J 8 bases, with 18 bases left between them. The CDR3 spells CASSYLPTPGGGYTF. Here the CDR3 DNA reads TGTGCCAGCAGTTACCTCCCGACTCCCGGTGGAGGCTACACCTTC.

The chain combines TRBV4-3 with TRBJ2-1, with TRBD2 matching over 10 bases. V lost 0 bases, J lost 9 bases, and 8 bases stayed unmatched. This CDR3 has 16 amino acids. Germline CDR1 and CDR2: LGHNA and YSLEER. The CDR3: CASSQDWLAGVGEQFF. DNA of the CDR3: TGCGCCAGCAGCCAAGATTGGCTAGCGGGAGTTGGTGAGCAGTTCTTC.

This sequence joins TRBV20-1 and TRBJ1-3; D possibly corresponds to TRBD1 (6 bases). From germline, CDR1 is DFQATT and CDR2 SNEGSKA (reference sequence). The V end was cut by 3 bases, the J end by 4 bases, with 28 bases between. The CDR3 runs 19 residues. The CDR3 nucleotides read TGCAGTGCTAGTATCCCCAGGGGCGCCCTTTTATCAACCGGAAACACCATATATTTT. Protein sequence: CSASIPRGALLSTGNTIYF.

On this clone itself: This same CDR3 is encoded by further DNA sequences in the sample. The V and J genes are TRBV30 and TRBJ1-2; 7 bases map to TRBD1. Germline CDR1 reads GTSNPN; CDR2 reads SVGIG (reference sequence). The CDR3 length is 13 residues. V dropped 2 bases and J dropped 2; count of bases not matched to a gene: 2. The CDR3 reads CAWSRTGNYGYTF. Written as DNA, the CDR3 is TGTGCCTGGAGTCGGACAGGCAACTATGGCTACACCTTC.

This chain uses TRBV5-6 with TRBJ1-4; 7 bases map to TRBD1. This CDR3 contains 17 residues. Germline CDR1 is SGHDT and CDR2 is YYEEEE. After removal of 2 bases from V and 8 bases from J, the junction contained 15 bases not matched to a gene. The CDR3 region has the DNA TGTGCCAGCAGCTTCTTCCTTCGACAGGGAGTAGAGGAAAAACTGTTTTTT. This encodes CASSFFLRQGVEEKLFF.

The chain joins TRBV4-1 to TRBJ1-2, with D possibly matching TRBD1 (6 bases). Germline values: CDR1 MGHRA, CDR2 YSYEKL. The CDR3 covers 16 residues. The V end lost 2 bases, the J end lost 4 bases, and 17 bases lay between the germline ends. The CDR3, as DNA: TGCGCCAGCAGCCAATCTCCGGGCAGGGGACCCTATGGCTACACCTTC. It encodes CASSQSPGRGPYGYTF.